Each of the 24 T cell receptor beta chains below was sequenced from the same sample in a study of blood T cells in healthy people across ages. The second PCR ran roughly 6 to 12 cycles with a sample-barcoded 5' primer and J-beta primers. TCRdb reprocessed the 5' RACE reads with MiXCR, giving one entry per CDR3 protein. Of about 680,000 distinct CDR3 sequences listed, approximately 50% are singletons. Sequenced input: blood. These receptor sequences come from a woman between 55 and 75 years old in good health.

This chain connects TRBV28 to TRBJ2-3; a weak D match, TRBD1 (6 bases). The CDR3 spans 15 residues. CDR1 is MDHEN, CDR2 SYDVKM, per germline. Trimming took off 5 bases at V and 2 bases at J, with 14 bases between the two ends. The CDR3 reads CASSPTGTHTDTQYF. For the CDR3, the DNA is TGTGCCAGCAGTCCAACAGGGACCCACACAGATACGCAGTATTTT.

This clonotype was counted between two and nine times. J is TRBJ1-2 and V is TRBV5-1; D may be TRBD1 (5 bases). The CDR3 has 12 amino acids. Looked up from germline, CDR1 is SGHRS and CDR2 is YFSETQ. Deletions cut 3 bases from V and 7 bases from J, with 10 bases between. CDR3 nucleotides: TGCGCCAGCAGCTCGGAGGGGTTTGGCTACACCTTC. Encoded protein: CASSSEGFGYTF.

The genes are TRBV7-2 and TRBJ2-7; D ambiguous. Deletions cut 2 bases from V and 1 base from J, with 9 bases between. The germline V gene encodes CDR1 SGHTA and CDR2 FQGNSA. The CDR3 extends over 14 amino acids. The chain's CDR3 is CASSLRASSYEQYF. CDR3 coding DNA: TGTGCCAGCAGCTTACGGGCCTCATCCTACGAGCAGTACTTC.

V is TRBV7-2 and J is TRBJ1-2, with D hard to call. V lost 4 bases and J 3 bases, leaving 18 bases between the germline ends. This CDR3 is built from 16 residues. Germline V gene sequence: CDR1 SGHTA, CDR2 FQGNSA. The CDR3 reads CASSSDPLEADYGYTF. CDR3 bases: TGTGCCAGCAGCTCCGACCCCCTCGAGGCGGACTATGGCTACACCTTC.

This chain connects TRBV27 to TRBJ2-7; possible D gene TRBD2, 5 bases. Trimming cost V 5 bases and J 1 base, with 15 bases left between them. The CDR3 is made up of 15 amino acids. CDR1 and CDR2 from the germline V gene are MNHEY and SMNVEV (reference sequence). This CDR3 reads CASSAIQRKSYEQYF. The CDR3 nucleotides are TGTGCCAGCAGTGCCATTCAGCGGAAATCCTACGAGCAGTACTTC.

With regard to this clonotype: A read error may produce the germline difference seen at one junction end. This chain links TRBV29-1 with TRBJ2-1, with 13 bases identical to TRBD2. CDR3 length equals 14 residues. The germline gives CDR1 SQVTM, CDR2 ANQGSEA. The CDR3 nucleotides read TGCAGCGTTACTGGACTAGCGGGAGTCGATGAGCGGTTCTTC. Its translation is CSVTGLAGVDERFF.

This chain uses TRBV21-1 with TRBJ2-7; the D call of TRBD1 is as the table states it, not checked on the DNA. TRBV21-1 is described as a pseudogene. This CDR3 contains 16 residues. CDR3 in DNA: TGTGCCAGCAGCAAAGATCGCACCATACCGGGGTACGAGCAGTACTTC. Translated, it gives CASSKDRTIPGYEQYF.

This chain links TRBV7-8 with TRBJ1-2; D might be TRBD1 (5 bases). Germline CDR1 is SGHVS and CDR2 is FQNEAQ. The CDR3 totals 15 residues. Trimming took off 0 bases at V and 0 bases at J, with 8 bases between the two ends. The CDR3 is CASSLAHRSNYGYTF. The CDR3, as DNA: TGTGCCAGCAGCTTAGCGCACAGGTCTAACTATGGCTACACCTTC.

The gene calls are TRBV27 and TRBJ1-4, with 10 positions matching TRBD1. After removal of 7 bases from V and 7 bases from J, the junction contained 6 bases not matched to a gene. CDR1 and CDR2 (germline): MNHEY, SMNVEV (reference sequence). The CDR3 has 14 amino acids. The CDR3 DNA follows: TGTGCCAGCAAGGCGGGACAGGGGAGTGAAAAACTGTTTTTT. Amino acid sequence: CASKAGQGSEKLFF.

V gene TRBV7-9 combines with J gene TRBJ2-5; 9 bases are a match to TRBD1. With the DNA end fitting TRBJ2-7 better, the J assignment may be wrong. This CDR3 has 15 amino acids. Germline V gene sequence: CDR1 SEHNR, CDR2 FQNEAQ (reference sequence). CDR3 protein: CASSRGGTGLCEQYF. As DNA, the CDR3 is TGTGCCAGCAGCCGAGGGGGGACAGGGCTGTGCGAGCAGTACTTC.

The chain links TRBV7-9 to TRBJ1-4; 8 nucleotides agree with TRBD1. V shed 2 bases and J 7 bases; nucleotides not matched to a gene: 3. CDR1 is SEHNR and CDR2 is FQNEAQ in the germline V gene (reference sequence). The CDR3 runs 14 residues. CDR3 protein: CASSLNTGGEKLFF. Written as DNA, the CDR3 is TGTGCCAGCAGCTTAAATACAGGGGGTGAAAAACTGTTTTTT.

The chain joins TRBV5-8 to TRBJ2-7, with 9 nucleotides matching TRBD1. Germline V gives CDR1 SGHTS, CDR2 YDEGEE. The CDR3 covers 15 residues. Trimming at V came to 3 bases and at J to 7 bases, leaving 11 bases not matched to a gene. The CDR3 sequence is CASSSKDRGWGEQYF. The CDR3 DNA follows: TGTGCCAGCAGCTCTAAGGACAGGGGCTGGGGTGAGCAGTACTTC.

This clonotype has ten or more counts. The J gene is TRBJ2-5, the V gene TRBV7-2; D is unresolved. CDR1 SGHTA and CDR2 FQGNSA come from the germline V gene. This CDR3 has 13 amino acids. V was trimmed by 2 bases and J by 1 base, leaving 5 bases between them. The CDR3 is CASSLYGQETQYF. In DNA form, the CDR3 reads TGTGCCAGCAGCTTATACGGCCAAGAGACCCAGTACTTC.

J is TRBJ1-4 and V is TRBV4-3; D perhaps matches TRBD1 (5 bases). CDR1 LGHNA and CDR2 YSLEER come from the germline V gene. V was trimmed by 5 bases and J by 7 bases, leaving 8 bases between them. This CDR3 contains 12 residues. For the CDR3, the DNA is TGCGCCAGCAGCGCCACAGGTGAAAAACTGTTTTTT. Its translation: CASSATGEKLFF.

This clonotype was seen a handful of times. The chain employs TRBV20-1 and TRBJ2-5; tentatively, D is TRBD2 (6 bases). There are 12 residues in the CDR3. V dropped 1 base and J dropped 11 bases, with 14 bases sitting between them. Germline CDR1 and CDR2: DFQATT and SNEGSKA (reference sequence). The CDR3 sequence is CSARVLAPEQYF. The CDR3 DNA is TGCAGTGCTAGAGTACTAGCTCCGGAGCAGTACTTC.

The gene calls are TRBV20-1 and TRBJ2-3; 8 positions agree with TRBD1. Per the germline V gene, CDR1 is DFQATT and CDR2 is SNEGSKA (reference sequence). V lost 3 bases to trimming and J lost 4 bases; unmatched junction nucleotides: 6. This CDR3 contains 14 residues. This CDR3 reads CSASQNRGSDTQYF. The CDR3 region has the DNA TGCAGTGCTAGTCAAAACAGGGGGTCAGATACGCAGTATTTT.

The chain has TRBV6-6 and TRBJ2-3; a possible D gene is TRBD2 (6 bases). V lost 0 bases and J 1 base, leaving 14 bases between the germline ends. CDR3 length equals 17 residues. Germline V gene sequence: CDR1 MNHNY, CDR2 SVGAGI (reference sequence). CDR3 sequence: CASSYSSAGWGTDTQYF. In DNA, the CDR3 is TGTGCCAGCAGTTACTCGTCGGCGGGATGGGGCACAGATACGCAGTATTTT.

Here the CDR3 reads CASKAGGPTGELFF. Here the CDR3 DNA reads TGTGCCAGCAAAGCGGGAGGGCCGACCGGGGAGCTGTTTTTT. The chain employs TRBV28 and TRBJ2-2, with TRBD2 identical over 10 bases. This CDR3 region has 14 residues. Germline V lookup: CDR1 MDHEN, CDR2 SYDVKM. Trimming removed 7 bases from V and 5 bases from J; junction bases left unmatched: 4.

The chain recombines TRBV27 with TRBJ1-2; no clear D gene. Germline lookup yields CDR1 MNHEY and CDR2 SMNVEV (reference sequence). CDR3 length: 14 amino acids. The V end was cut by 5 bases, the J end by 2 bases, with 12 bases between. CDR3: CASSPNIQNYGYTF. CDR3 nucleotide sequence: TGTGCCAGCAGTCCAAATATCCAGAACTATGGCTACACCTTC.

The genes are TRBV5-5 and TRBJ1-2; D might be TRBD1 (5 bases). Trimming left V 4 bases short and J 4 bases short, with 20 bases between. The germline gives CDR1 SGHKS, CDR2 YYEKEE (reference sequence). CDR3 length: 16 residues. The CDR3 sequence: CASSPLMMGPGYGYTF. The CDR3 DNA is TGTGCCAGCAGCCCTTTGATGATGGGGCCTGGCTATGGCTACACCTTC.

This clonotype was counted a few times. CDR3 nucleotide sequence: TGTGCCACCCAACCGTGGCAGGAAGGAGAGACCCAGTACTTC. It yields the protein CATQPWQEGETQYF. V is TRBV15 and J is TRBJ2-5; unclear D gene. The CDR3 sequence is 14 residues long. V lost 8 bases, J lost 4 bases, and 17 bases lay in between. Germline V gives CDR1 LNHNV, CDR2 YYDKDF (reference sequence). Full variable domain (rest looked up from reference TRBV15 and TRBJ2-5): DAMVIQNPRYQVTQFGKPVTLSCSQTLNHNVMYWYQQKSSQAPKLLFHYYDKDFNNEADTPDNFQSRRPNTSFCFLDIRSPGLGDTAMYLCATQPWQEGETQYFGPGTRLLVL.

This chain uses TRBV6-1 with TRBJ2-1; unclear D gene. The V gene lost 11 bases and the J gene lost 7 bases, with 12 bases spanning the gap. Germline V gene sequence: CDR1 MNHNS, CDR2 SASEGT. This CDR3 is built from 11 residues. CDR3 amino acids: CAGEGGNEQFF. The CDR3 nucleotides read TGTGCCGGTGAAGGCGGAAATGAGCAGTTCTTC.

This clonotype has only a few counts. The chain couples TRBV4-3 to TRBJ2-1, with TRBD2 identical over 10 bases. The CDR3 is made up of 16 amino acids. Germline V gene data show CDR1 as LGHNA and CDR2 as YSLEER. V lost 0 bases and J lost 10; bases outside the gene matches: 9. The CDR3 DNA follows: TGCGCCAGCAGCCAAGATGCAGCGGGAGGGCCCCGGGAGCAGTTCTTC. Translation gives CASSQDAAGGPREQFF.

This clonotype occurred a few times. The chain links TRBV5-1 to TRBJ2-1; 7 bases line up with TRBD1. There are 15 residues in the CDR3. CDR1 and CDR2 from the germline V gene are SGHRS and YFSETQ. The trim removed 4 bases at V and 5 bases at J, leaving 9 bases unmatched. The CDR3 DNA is TGCGCCAGCAGCAACCGGGACAGACCGGACAATGAGCAGTTCTTC. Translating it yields CASSNRDRPDNEQFF. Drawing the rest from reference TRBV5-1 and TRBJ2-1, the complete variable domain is KAGVTQTPRYLIKTRGQQVTLSCSPISGHRSVSWYQQTPGQGLQFLFEYFSETQRNKGNFPGRFSGRQFSNSRSEMNVSTLELGDSALYLCASSNRDRPDNEQFFGPGTRLTVL.